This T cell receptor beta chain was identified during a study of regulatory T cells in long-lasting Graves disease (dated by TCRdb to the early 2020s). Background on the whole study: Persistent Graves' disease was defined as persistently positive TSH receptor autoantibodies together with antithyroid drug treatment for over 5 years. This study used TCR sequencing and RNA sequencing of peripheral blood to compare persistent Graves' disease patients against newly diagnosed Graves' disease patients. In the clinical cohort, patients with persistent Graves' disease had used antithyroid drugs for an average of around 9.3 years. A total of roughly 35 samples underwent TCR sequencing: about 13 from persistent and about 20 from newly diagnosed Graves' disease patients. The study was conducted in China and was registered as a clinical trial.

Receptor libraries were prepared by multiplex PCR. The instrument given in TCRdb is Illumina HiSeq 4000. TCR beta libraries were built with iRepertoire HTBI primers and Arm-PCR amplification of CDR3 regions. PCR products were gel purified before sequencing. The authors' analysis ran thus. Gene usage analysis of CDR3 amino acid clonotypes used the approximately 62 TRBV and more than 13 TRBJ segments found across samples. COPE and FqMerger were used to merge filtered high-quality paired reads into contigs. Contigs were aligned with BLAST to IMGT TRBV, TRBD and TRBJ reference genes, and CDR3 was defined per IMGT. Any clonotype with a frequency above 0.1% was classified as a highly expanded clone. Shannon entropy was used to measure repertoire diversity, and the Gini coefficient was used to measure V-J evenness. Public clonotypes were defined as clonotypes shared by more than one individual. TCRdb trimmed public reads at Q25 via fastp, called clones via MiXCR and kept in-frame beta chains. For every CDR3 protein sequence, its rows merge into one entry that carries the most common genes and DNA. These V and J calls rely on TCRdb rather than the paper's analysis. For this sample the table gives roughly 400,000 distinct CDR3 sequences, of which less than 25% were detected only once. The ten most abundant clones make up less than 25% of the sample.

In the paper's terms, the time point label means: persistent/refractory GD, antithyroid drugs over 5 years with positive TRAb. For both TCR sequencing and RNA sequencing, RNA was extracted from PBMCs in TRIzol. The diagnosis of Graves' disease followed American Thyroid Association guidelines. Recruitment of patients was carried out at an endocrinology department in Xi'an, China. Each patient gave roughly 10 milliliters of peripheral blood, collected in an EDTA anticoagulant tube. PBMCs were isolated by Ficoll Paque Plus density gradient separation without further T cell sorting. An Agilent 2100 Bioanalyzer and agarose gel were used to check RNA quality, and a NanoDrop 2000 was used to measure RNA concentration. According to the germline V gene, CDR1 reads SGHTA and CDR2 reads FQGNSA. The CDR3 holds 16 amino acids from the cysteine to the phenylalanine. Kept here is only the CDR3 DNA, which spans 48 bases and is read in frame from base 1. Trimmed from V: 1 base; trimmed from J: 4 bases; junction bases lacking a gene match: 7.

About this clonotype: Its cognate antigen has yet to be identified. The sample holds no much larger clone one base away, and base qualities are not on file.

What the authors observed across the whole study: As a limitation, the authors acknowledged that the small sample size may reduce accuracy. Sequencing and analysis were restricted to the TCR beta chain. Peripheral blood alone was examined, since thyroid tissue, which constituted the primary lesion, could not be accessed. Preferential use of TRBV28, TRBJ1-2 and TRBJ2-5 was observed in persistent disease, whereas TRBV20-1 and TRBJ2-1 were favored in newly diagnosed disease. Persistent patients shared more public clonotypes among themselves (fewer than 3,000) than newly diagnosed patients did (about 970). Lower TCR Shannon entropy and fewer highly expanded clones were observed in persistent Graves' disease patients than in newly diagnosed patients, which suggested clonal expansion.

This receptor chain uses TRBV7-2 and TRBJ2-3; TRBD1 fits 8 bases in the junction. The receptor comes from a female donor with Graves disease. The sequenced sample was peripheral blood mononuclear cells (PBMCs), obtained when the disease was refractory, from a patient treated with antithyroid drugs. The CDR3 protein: CASSLVSTGVADTQYF. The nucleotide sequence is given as TGTGCCAGCAGCTTAGTGTCGACAGGGGTTGCAGATACGCAGTATTTT.